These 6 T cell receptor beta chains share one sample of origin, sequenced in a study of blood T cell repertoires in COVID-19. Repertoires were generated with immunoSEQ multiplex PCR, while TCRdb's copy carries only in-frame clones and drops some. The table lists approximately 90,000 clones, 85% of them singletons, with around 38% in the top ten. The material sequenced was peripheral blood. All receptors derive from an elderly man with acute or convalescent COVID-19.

The chain's CDR3 is CASSFAPGQGPYGYTF. CDR3 sequence (DNA): TGTGCCAGCAGCTTTGCCCCAGGACAGGGGCCCTATGGCTACACCTTC. The genes are TRBV7-3 and TRBJ1-2; 9 bases are shared with TRBD1. V gave up 3 bases and J gave up 4 bases; unmatched junction bases: 9. The CDR3 sequence is 16 residues long. The germline V gene has CDR1 SGHTA and CDR2 FQGTGA.

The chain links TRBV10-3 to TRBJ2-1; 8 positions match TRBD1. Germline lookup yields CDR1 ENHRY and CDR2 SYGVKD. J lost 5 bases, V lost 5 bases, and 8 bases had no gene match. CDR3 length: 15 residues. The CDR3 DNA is TGTGCCATCAGTATGACAGGGGACCCAAACAATGAGCAGTTCTTC. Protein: CAISMTGDPNNEQFF.

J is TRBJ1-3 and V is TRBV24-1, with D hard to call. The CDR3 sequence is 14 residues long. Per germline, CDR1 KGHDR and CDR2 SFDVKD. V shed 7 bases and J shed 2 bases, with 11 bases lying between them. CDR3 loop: CATSPGAAGNTIYF. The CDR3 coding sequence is TGTGCCACCAGCCCCGGAGCCGCTGGAAACACCATATATTTT.

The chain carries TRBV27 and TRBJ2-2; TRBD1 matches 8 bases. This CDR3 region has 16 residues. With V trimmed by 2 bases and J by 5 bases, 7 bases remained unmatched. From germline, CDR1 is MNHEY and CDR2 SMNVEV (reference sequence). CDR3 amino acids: CASSLSTGGLTGELFF. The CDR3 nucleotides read TGTGCCAGCAGTTTAAGTACAGGGGGTCTTACCGGGGAGCTGTTTTTT.

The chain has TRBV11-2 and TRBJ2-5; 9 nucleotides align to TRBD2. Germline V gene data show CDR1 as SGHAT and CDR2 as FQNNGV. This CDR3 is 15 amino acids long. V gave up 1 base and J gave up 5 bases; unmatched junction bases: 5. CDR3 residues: CASSLGGLARETQYF. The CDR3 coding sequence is TGTGCCAGCAGCTTAGGGGGACTAGCCAGGGAGACCCAGTACTTC.

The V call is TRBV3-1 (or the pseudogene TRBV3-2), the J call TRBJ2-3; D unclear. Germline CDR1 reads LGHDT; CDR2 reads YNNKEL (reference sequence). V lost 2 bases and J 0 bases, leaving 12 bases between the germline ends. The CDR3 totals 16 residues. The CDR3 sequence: CASSQLNGVSTDTQYF. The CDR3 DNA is TGTGCCAGCAGCCAACTCAACGGAGTTAGCACAGATACGCAGTATTTT.